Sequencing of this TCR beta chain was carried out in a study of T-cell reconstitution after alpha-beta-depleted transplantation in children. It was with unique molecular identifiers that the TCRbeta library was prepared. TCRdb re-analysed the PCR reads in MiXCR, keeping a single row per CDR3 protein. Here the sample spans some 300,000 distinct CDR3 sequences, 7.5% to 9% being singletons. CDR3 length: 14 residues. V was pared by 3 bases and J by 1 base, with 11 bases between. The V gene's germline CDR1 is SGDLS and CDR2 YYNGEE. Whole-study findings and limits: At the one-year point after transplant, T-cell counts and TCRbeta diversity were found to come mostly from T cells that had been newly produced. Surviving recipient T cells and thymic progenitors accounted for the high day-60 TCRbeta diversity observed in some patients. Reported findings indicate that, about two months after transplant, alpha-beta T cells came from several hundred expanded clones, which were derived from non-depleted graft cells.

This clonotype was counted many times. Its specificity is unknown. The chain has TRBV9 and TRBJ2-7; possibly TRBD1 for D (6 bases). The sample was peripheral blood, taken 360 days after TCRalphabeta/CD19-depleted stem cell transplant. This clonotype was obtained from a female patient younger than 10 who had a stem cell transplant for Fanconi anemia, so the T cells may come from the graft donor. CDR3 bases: TGTGCCAGCAGCGGGAAGGACAGATCCTACGAGCAGTACTTC. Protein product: CASSGKDRSYEQYF. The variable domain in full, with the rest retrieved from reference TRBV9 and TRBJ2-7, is DSGVTQTPKHLITATGQRVTLRCSPRSGDLSVYWYQQSLDQGLQFLIQYYNGEERAKGNILERFSAQQFPDLHSELNLSSLELGDSALYFCASSGKDRSYEQYFGPGTRLTVT.